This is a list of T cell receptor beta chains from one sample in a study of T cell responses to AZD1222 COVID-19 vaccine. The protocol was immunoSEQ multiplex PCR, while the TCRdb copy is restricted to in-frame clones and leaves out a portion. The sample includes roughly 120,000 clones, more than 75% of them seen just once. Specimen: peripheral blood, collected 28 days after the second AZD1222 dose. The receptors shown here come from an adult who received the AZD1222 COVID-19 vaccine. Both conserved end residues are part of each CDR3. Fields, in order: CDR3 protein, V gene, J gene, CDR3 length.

CASRQGSSGNTIYF	TRBV6-5	TRBJ1-3	14
CASSPKTGGNRAYSNQPQHF	TRBV19	TRBJ1-5	20
CASNKSARENTEAFF	TRBV19	TRBJ1-1	15
CASSYLITMNTEAFF	TRBV6-2/TRBV6-3	TRBJ1-1	15
CASSLAGSGQPQHF	TRBV5-5	TRBJ1-5	14
CASSEARTGQPQHF	TRBV2	TRBJ1-5	14
CASIVQGRNYGYTF	TRBV2	TRBJ1-2	14
CASSLRQGNEKLFF	TRBV7-9	TRBJ1-4	14
CASVRGVSDEQYF	TRBV28	TRBJ2-7	13
CASSPGGLYGYTF	TRBV7-9	TRBJ1-2	13
CASSVGVDGEPYEQYF	TRBV9	TRBJ2-7	16
CASSYPVRGVNYGYTF	TRBV6-2/TRBV6-3	TRBJ1-2	16
CASSFRRVDEQFF	TRBV27	TRBJ2-1	13
CASGLVLSSYNEQFF	TRBV12-5	TRBJ2-1	15
CASSPLKTGGTEAFF	TRBV18	TRBJ1-1	15
CASRLQAAMNTGELFF	TRBV7-2	TRBJ2-2	16
CASSLQETQYF	TRBV5-4	TRBJ2-5	11
CASSFPYPGYYEQYF	TRBV7-8	TRBJ2-7	15